The TCR beta chain described here comes from a study of OX40 agonist ivuxolimab in advanced cancers. This clone was found once. Antigen specificity is unknown. The CDR3 covers 13 residues. V lost 6 bases, J lost 7 bases, and 4 bases stayed unmatched. Germline V gives CDR1 ENHRY, CDR2 SYGVKD. Points from the study as a whole: At doses 0.1 to 3.0 mg/kg, CD4+ and CD8+ clones expanded. Some of the lowest clonal expansion was seen in partial responders at 0.1-3.0 mg/kg.

The repertoire was sequenced with immunoSEQ multiplex PCR; TCRdb's copy has only in-frame clones and lacks some. Counted here are approximately 81,000 clones, about 85% occurring once; the ten biggest clones make up 3.5% to 6%. Systemic immunosuppression or autoimmune disease history was grounds to exclude patients. The chain couples TRBV10-3 to TRBJ2-1; 9 nucleotides line up with TRBD1. The sample in question was CD4+ or CD8+ T cells sorted from blood, obtained in a trial of the OX40 agonist ivuxolimab. This receptor was identified in an adult with an advanced solid tumor such as melanoma, head and neck, liver or kidney cancer. The CDR3 DNA reads as TGTGCCATCAGGGAACAGGGGGCGAATGAGCAGTTCTTC. Translation: CAIREQGANEQFF.